This record concerns one T cell receptor beta chain sequence. Its specificity is not known. This entry is derived from a study of cytomegalovirus exposure and HLA in healthy donors. The CDR3 has 15 amino acids. Trimming took 4 bases from V and 7 from J; bases not matched to a gene: 12. Germline V gives CDR1 SGHNT, CDR2 YENEEA. The primer mix had 60 Vbeta and 13 Jbeta primers. Repertoires were generated with immunoSEQ multiplex PCR, while TCRdb's copy carries only in-frame clones and drops some. This sample's table has approximately 80,000 clones. Study-wide results and caveats: Within an earlier analysis, most TCR beta V segments proved productive either about 90% or about 30% of the time. Confirmation was obtained in vitro that a few CMV-associated chains are specific for CMV antigens. Later analysis showed TCR association rates varying by HLA locus, highest for DRB1 and lowest for HLA-C.

Sample: PBMCs. The receptor comes from a man in his late teens or twenties in good health and CMV-seropositive. The V gene is TRBV11-3, the J gene TRBJ2-7, with TRBD2 matching over 8 bases. This CDR3 is CASSSSREGMGEQYF. In DNA, the CDR3 is TGTGCCAGCAGCTCCTCTCGGGAGGGAATGGGGGAGCAGTACTTC.